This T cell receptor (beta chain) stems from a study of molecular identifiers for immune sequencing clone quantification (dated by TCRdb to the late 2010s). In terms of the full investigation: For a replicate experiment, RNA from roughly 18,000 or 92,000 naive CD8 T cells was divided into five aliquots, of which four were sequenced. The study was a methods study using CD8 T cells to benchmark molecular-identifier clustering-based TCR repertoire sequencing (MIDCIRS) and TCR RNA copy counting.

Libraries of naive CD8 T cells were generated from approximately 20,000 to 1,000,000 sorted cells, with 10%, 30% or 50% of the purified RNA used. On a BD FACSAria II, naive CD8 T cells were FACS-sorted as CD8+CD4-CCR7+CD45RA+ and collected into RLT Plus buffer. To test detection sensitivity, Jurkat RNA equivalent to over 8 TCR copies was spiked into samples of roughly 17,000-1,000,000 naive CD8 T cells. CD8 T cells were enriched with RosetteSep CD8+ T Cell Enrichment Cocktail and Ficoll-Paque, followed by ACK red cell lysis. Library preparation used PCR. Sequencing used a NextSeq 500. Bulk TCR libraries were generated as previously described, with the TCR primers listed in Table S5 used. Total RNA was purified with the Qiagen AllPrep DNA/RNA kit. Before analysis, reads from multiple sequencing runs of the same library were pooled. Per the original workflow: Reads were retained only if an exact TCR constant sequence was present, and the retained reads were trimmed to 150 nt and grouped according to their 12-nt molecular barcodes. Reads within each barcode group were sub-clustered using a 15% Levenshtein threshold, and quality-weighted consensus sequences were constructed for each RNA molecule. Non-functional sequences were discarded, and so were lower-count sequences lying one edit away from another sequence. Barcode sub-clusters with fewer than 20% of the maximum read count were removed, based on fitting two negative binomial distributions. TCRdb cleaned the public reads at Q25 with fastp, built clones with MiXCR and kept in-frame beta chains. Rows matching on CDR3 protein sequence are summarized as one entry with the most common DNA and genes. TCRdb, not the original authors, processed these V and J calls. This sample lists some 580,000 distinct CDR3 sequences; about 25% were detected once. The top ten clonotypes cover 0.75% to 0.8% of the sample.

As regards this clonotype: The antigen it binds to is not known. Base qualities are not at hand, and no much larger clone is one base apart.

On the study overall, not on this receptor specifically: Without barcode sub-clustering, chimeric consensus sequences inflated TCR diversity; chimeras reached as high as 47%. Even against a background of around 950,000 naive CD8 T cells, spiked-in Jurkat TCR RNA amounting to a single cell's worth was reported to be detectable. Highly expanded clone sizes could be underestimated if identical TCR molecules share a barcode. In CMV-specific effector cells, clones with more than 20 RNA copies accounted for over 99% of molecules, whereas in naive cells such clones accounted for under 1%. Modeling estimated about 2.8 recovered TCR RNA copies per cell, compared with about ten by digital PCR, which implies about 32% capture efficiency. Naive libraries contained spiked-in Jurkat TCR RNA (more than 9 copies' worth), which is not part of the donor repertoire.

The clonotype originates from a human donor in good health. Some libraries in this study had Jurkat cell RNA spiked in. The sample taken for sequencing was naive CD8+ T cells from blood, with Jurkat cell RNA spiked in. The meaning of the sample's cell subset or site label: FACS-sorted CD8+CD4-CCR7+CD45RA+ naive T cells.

The sequenced DNA is TGTGCCAGCAGTAGGGCGGGGACAACCACCGGGGAGCTGTTTTTT. The resulting protein is CASSRAGTTTGELFF. The V gene is TRBV6-5 and the J gene is TRBJ2-2; the D element might be TRBD1 or TRBD2, as each aligns at 6 bases. CDR1 MNHEY and CDR2 SVGAGI were looked up in the germline V gene. Spanning cysteine to phenylalanine, the CDR3 consists of 15 amino acids. The read is trimmed to its CDR3 DNA, 45 bases read in frame from base 1. The germline ends are 14 bases apart after V is trimmed by 5 bases and J by 4 bases.